This TCR beta chain stems from a study of cytomegalovirus exposure and HLA in healthy donors. Findings of the study overall: The listing of 150 to 200 TCR beta chains classed them as cytomegalovirus-associated. The tendency of first-cohort TCR clusters to co-occur in the 90 to 150 validation repertoires emerged from a later analysis.

The length of the CDR3 is 15 residues. Regarding this clone: The antigen is unknown.

The table came from immunoSEQ multiplex PCR; TCRdb's copy has only in-frame clones and leaves some out. The repertoire consists of approximately 59,000 clones, with 93% occurring once and the leading ten covering more than 1.5%. V is TRBV21-1 and J is TRBJ1-4. TRBV21-1 is a pseudogene segment. Sequencing was done on a sample of PBMCs. The receptor's source is a woman aged 18-35 years in good health and CMV-seropositive. CDR3 residues: CASSNVPPPSEKLFF. For the CDR3, the DNA is TGTGCCAGCAGCAACGTGCCCCCACCAAGCGAAAAACTGTTTTTT.